The 29 T cell receptor beta chains reported below all come from one sample, sequenced in a study of cytomegalovirus exposure and HLA in healthy donors. Profiled with immunoSEQ multiplex PCR; TCRdb holds only in-frame clones, not every one. The profile shows about 270,000 clones, 80% to 90% of them singletons. Input material: PBMCs. The receptors shown here come from a woman aged 18-29 years in good health and CMV-seronegative.

J is TRBJ2-4 and V is TRBV6-1; D possibly corresponds to TRBD1 (5 bases). The CDR3 is 16 amino acids. V was shortened by 4 bases and J by 8 bases, with 21 bases between the two germline ends. The germline CDR1 and CDR2 sequences are MNHNS and SASEGT. The CDR3 bases are TGTGCCAGCAGTGCTCCCTTTGGACATCCAGAGGACATTCAGTACTTC. Translating gives CASSAPFGHPEDIQYF.

The chain links TRBV6-5 to TRBJ1-5; D is undetermined. Looked up from germline, CDR1 is MNHEY and CDR2 is SVGAGI. Deletions cut 2 bases from V and 4 bases from J, with 6 bases between. The CDR3 is made up of 13 amino acids. CDR3 sequence: CASSYAENQPQHF. The CDR3 bases are TGTGCCAGCAGTTACGCGGAGAATCAGCCCCAGCATTTT.

This rearrangement joins TRBV19 to TRBJ2-3, with 9 bases aligning to TRBD2. CDR1 and CDR2 (germline): LNHDA, SQIVND (reference sequence). V was clipped by 9 bases and J by 2 bases; unmatched bases: 12. This CDR3 comprises 16 residues. CDR3 sequence reads: CASQQAGGSPTDTQYF. For the CDR3, the DNA is TGTGCCAGCCAACAGGCGGGGGGGTCCCCCACAGATACGCAGTATTTT.

The rearrangement uses TRBV20-1 and TRBJ1-4; D remains ambiguous. Trimming shortened V by 7 bases and J by 8 bases, and 11 bases separated the two germline ends. The germline V gene has CDR1 DFQATT and CDR2 SNEGSKA (reference sequence). There are 11 residues in the CDR3. Here the CDR3 reads CSVPSGEKLFF. CDR3 in DNA: TGCAGTGTTCCCAGCGGCGAAAAACTGTTTTTT.

CDR3 loop: CASSLVSGGAVRRETQYF. The CDR3 DNA is TGCGCCAGCAGCTTGGTTAGCGGGGGGGCGGTACGGCGAGAGACCCAGTACTTC. The V gene is TRBV5-1, the J gene TRBJ2-5; the match to TRBD2 covers 11 bases. V was pared by 0 bases and J by 4 bases, with 11 bases of the junction left unmatched. Germline V gives CDR1 SGHRS, CDR2 YFSETQ. This CDR3 contains 18 residues.

V gene TRBV15 combines with J gene TRBJ1-2, with 10 nucleotides matching TRBD1. Germline CDR1 LNHNV, CDR2 YYDKDF (reference sequence). This CDR3 region has 14 residues. The junction had 2 bases not matched to a gene; V was cut back by 0 bases and J by 7 bases. CDR3 residues: CATSREGTGVGYTF. The CDR3 region has the DNA TGTGCCACCAGCAGAGAGGGGACAGGGGTTGGCTACACCTTC. Full variable domain (remainder filled in from reference TRBV15 and TRBJ1-2): DAMVIQNPRYQVTQFGKPVTLSCSQTLNHNVMYWYQQKSSQAPKLLFHYYDKDFNNEADTPDNFQSRRPNTSFCFLDIRSPGLGDTAMYLCATSREGTGVGYTFGSGTRLTVV.

The chain uses TRBV11-3 and TRBJ2-1, with 7 bases matching TRBD1. The CDR3 runs to 16 residues. The trim removed 5 bases at V and 4 bases at J, leaving 11 bases unmatched. Germline V gene sequence: CDR1 SGHNT, CDR2 YENEEA. The CDR3 DNA sequence: TGTGCCAGCAGCCCCAGCGGACAGGACGAATACAATGAGCAGTTCTTC. It yields the protein CASSPSGQDEYNEQFF.

This clone was counted once. The chain uses TRBV10-3 and TRBJ1-5; 7 bases agree with TRBD1. The ends lost 6 bases at V and 1 base at J; junction bases unmatched: 6. CDR3 size: 15 residues. Germline CDR1 is ENHRY and CDR2 is SYGVKD. The CDR3 DNA reads TGTGCCATCAGGTCCCAGGGGGACAGCAATCAGCCCCAGCATTTT. It specifies CAIRSQGDSNQPQHF.

This clone was detected once. One end of the junction is discordant with germline, which a read error may explain. This chain links TRBV28 with TRBJ1-1; D unresolved. The germline V gene encodes CDR1 MDHEN and CDR2 SYDVKM. This CDR3 comprises 14 residues. CDR3 protein: CASSLRGAGLPTPF. Here the CDR3 DNA reads TGTGCCAGCAGTTTACGGGGTGCGGGCCTACCCACCCCTTTT.

The V call is TRBV29-1, the J call TRBJ2-5; D unresolved. This CDR3 has 10 residues. V gave up 3 bases and J gave up 5 bases, with 4 bases separating them. CDR1 and CDR2 from the germline V gene are SQVTM and ANQGSEA. The CDR3 nucleotides read TGCAGCGTTGATTCGGAGACCCAGTACTTC. This translates into CSVDSETQYF.

The chain is built from TRBV5-1 and TRBJ2-1, with TRBD1 matching 7 bases. Trimming at V came to 0 bases and at J to 13 bases, leaving 10 bases not matched to a gene. The CDR3 spans 14 residues. Germline assignment: CDR1 SGHRS and CDR2 YFSETQ. The CDR3 protein is CASSLGVWDSFQFF. The CDR3 DNA sequence: TGCGCCAGCAGCTTGGGGGTTTGGGACAGTTTCCAGTTCTTC.

The chain joins TRBV6-6 to TRBJ2-5, with 8 bases fitting TRBD1. V gave up 4 bases and J gave up 4 bases; unmatched junction bases: 8. Per germline, CDR1 MNHNY and CDR2 SVGAGI (reference sequence). The CDR3 length is 15 residues. The CDR3 spells CASSFPGQGGETQYF. The CDR3 DNA follows: TGTGCCAGCAGTTTTCCCGGACAGGGTGGAGAGACCCAGTACTTC.

This chain joins TRBV5-1 and TRBJ1-1; D ambiguous. The CDR3 has 14 residues. V was trimmed by 1 base and J by 0 bases, leaving 7 bases between them. Germline values: CDR1 SGHRS, CDR2 YFSETQ. CDR3 amino acids: CASSLTMMNTEAFF. For the CDR3, the DNA is TGCGCCAGCAGCTTGACAATGATGAACACTGAAGCTTTCTTT.

The chain carries TRBV18 and TRBJ2-7; no clear D gene. This CDR3 contains 13 residues. Germline-derived CDR1 and CDR2 are KGHSH and LQKENI. Trimming stripped 0 bases from V and 3 bases from J, with 6 bases between. The CDR3 protein is CASSPPELYEQYF. In nucleotides, the CDR3 is TGTGCCAGCTCACCACCAGAGCTCTACGAGCAGTACTTC.

The V gene is TRBV9, the J gene TRBJ1-2; the D gene is possibly TRBD1 (5 bases). The CDR3 covers 14 residues. Germline V CDR1 and CDR2: SGDLS, YYNGEE. V lost 4 bases to trimming and J lost 0 bases, with 10 bases between them. The CDR3 nucleotides are TGTGCCAGCAGCTCTGGGGCTTCTAACTATGGCTACACCTTC. Amino acid sequence: CASSSGASNYGYTF.

This clone was seen only once. The chain combines TRBV19 with TRBJ2-7; no definite D call. Germline assignment: CDR1 LNHDA and CDR2 SQIVND (reference sequence). The CDR3 has 14 residues. The V end lost 0 bases, the J end lost 3 bases, and 9 bases lay between the germline ends. CDR3 sequence reads: CASSIDLSVYEQYF. CDR3 coding DNA: TGTGCCAGTAGTATAGATCTATCGGTCTACGAGCAGTACTTC.

The chain couples TRBV18 to TRBJ2-7, with 8 bases matching TRBD2. The CDR3 sequence is 16 residues long. Germline values: CDR1 KGHSH, CDR2 LQKENI. J gave up 4 bases and V 0 bases, and 8 bases lay outside the gene matches. The CDR3 protein is CASSPPGLGGTYEQYF. Written as DNA, the CDR3 is TGTGCCAGCTCACCACCGGGACTAGGCGGCACGTACGAGCAGTACTTC.

The chain employs TRBV7-9 and TRBJ1-1, with D perhaps matching TRBD1 (6 bases). CDR1 and CDR2 (germline): SEHNR, FQNEAQ (reference sequence). The V and J ends lost 10 bases and 6 bases respectively, with 21 bases between them. This CDR3 has 14 amino acids. CDR3 nucleotide sequence: TGTGCCACCTCCCCTCCCGGACAGACGGCTGAAGCTTTCTTT. Protein sequence: CATSPPGQTAEAFF. The whole variable domain, filled in from reference TRBV7-9 and TRBJ1-1, reads DTGVSQNPRHKITKRGQNVTFRCDPISEHNRLYWYRQTLGQGPEFLTYFQNEAQLEKSRLLSDRFSAERPKGSFSTLEIQRTEQGDSAMYLCATSPPGQTAEAFFGQGTRLTVV.

This clone was detected once. The gene calls are TRBV30 and TRBJ2-7; TRBD2 matches at 11 bases. V was pared by 1 base and J by 6 bases, with 5 bases of the junction left unmatched. The germline CDR1 and CDR2 sequences are GTSNPN and SVGIG (reference sequence). The CDR3 length is 14 residues. CDR3 in amino acids: CAWSDVGLAAEQYF. The CDR3, as DNA: TGTGCCTGGAGTGACGTGGGACTAGCGGCCGAGCAGTACTTC.

The genes are TRBV19 and TRBJ1-5; D remains ambiguous. This CDR3 has 14 residues. Germline V gene lookup returns CDR1 LNHDA and CDR2 SQIVND (reference sequence). Trimming removed 3 bases from V and 1 base from J, with 7 bases in between. CDR3 nucleotides: TGTGCCAGTAGTATCCCCCGGAGCAATCAGCCCCAGCATTTT. Protein product: CASSIPRSNQPQHF. Complete variable domain (other parts from reference TRBV19 and TRBJ1-5): DGGITQSPKYLFRKEGQNVTLSCEQNLNHDAMYWYRQDPGQGLRLIYYSQIVNDFQKGDIAEGYSVSREKKESFPLTVTSAQKNPTAFYLCASSIPRSNQPQHFGDGTRLSIL.

The chain carries TRBV5-1 and TRBJ2-5; 7 bases align to TRBD2. Germline V lookup: CDR1 SGHRS, CDR2 YFSETQ. With 4 bases clipped from V and 1 base from J, the junction kept 13 bases outside the gene matches. This CDR3 is 17 amino acids long. The CDR3 DNA sequence: TGCGCCAGCAGCCGTACCCCCAGCGGGGATTTCCAAGAGACCCAGTACTTC. As protein: CASSRTPSGDFQETQYF.

The rearrangement joins TRBV28 to TRBJ1-1; weak D call: TRBD1 (5 bases). The CDR3 extends over 14 amino acids. Per germline, CDR1 MDHEN and CDR2 SYDVKM. With 5 bases removed from V and 1 base from J, the gap between germline ends came to 11 bases. The CDR3 DNA sequence: TGTGCCAGCAGTCGACAGTTAGGGAACACTGAAGCTTTCTTT. Translation: CASSRQLGNTEAFF. Combining the CDR3 with reference TRBV28 and TRBJ1-1 gives the whole variable domain DVKVTQSSRYLVKRTGEKVFLECVQDMDHENMFWYRQDPGLGLRLIYFSYDVKMKEKGDIPEGYSVSREKKERFSLILESASTNQTSMYLCASSRQLGNTEAFFGQGTRLTVV.

This sequence joins TRBV6-5 and TRBJ1-5; D is uncertain. Germline CDR1 MNHEY, CDR2 SVGAGI. V lost 0 bases to trimming and J lost 4 bases, with 7 bases between them. The CDR3 is 14 amino acids. The CDR3 coding sequence is TGTGCCAGCAGTTACTCGGAGGGAAATCAGCCCCAGCATTTT. It specifies CASSYSEGNQPQHF.

The rearrangement uses TRBV18 and TRBJ1-2; D gene uncertain. Trimming took 3 bases from V and 2 from J, leaving 4 bases between them. Germline values: CDR1 KGHSH, CDR2 LQKENI. The CDR3 runs 12 residues. This chain's CDR3 is CASSPKNYGYTF. In nucleotides, the CDR3 is TGTGCCAGCTCACCTAAAAACTATGGCTACACCTTC.

This chain's CDR3 is CASSPGQGNIQYF. In DNA, the CDR3 is TGTGCCAGCAGTCCCGGACAGGGAAACATTCAGTACTTC. This chain links TRBV28 with TRBJ2-4; 8 nucleotides line up with TRBD1. Per germline, CDR1 MDHEN and CDR2 SYDVKM. The trim removed 5 bases at V and 6 bases at J, leaving 3 bases unmatched. There are 13 residues in the CDR3.

The chain carries TRBV6-1 and TRBJ2-1; 7 bases map to TRBD2. Germline values: CDR1 MNHNS, CDR2 SASEGT. The CDR3 contains 12 residues. V shed 4 bases and J 10 bases; nucleotides not matched to a gene: 4. The CDR3 DNA reads TGTGCCAGCAGTGGCCCGGGACTAGAGCAGTTCTTC. Translation: CASSGPGLEQFF.

In this sample, this clone turned up a few times. The chain combines TRBV14 with TRBJ2-5, with a tentative D call TRBD1 (5 bases). The CDR3 extends over 13 amino acids. Per germline, CDR1 SGHDN and CDR2 FVKESK. V lost 3 bases, J lost 5 bases, and 10 bases lay in between. CDR3 bases: TGTGCCAGCAGCCAGCAGGGTGGGGAGACCCAGTACTTC. It yields the protein CASSQQGGETQYF.

The chain links TRBV12-5 to TRBJ1-1; weak D call: TRBD1 (6 bases). V lost 0 bases and J lost 1, with 12 bases in between. The CDR3 contains 16 residues. The germline V gene has CDR1 LGHNT and CDR2 FRNRAP. This CDR3 is CASGLVTGTRNTEAFF. CDR3 sequence (DNA): TGTGCTAGTGGTTTGGTTACAGGGACAAGGAACACTGAAGCTTTCTTT.

The rearrangement links TRBV6-6 to TRBJ2-7, with TRBD1 matching over 7 bases. The V gene end was trimmed by 6 bases and the J gene end by 2 bases; junction bases not matched to a gene: 4. Germline values: CDR1 MNHNY, CDR2 SVGAGI (reference sequence). The CDR3 has 13 amino acids. The CDR3 sequence is CASRGQTTYEQYF. CDR3 in DNA: TGTGCCAGCAGGGGACAGACCACCTACGAGCAGTACTTC.